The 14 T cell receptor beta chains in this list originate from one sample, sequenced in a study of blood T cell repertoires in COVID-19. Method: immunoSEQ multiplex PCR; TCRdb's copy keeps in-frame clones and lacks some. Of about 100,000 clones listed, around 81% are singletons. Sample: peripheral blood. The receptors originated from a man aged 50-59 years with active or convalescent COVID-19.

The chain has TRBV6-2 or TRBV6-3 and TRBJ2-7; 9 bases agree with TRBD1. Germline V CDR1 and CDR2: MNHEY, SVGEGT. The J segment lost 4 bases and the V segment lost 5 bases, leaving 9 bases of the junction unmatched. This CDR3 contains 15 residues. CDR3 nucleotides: TGTGCCAGCAGTCGCCCGGGACAGGGAATATACGAGCAGTACTTC. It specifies CASSRPGQGIYEQYF.

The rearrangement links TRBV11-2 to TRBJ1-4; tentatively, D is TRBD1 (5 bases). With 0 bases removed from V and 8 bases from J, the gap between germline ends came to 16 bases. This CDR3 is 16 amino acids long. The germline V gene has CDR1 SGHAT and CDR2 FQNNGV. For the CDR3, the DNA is TGTGCCAGCAGCTTAGAGTGGGGCGGGACCGACGAAAAACTGTTTTTT. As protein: CASSLEWGGTDEKLFF.

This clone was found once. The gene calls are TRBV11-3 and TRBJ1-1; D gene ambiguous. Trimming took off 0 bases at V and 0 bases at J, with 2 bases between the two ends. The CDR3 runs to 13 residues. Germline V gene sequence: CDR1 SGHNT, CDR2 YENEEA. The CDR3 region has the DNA TGTGCCAGCAGCTTAGACTTGAACACTGAAGCTTTCTTT. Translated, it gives CASSLDLNTEAFF.

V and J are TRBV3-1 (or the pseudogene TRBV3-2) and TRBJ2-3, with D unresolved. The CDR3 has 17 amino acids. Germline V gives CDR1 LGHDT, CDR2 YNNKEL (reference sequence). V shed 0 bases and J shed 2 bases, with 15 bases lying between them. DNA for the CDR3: TGTGCCAGCAGCCAAGACTTTCTGGAACAGAACACAGATACGCAGTATTTT. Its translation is CASSQDFLEQNTDTQYF.

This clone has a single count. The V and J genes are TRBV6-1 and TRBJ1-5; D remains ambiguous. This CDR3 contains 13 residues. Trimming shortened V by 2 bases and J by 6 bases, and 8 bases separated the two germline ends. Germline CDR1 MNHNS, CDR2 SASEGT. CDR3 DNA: TGTGCCAGCAGTGAACAGTTAAGTCAGCCCCAGCATTTT. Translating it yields CASSEQLSQPQHF.

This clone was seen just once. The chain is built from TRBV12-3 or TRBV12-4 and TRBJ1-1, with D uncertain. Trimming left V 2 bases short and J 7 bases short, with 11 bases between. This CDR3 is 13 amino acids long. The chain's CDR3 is CASSLSGRIEAFF. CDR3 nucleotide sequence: TGTGCCAGCAGTTTATCGGGGAGGATTGAAGCTTTCTTT.

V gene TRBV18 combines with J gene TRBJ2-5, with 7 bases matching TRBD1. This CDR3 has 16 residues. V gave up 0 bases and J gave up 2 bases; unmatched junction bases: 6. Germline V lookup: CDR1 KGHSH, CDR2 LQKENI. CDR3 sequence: CASSPPRPTGQETQYF. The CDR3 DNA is TGTGCCAGCTCACCACCGAGGCCGACAGGGCAAGAGACCCAGTACTTC.

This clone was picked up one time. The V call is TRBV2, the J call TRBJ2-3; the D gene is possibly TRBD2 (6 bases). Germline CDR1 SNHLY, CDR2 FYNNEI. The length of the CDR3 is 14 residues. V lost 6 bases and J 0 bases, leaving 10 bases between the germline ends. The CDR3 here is CASSGGLSTDTQYF. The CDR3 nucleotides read TGTGCCAGCAGCGGAGGACTAAGCACAGATACGCAGTATTTT.

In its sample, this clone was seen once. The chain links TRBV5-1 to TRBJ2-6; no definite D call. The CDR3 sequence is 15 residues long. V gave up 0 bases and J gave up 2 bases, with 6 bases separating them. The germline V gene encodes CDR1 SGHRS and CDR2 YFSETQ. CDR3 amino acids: CASSLGGAGANVLTF. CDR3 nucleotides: TGCGCCAGCAGCTTGGGAGGCGCTGGGGCCAACGTCCTGACTTTC.

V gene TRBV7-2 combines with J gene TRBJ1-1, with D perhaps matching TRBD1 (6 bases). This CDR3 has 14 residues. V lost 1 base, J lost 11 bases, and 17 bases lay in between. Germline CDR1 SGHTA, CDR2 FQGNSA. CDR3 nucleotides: TGTGCCAGCAGCTTAGTGATCGGGGAGGGGGTTGCTTTCTTT. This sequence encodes CASSLVIGEGVAFF.

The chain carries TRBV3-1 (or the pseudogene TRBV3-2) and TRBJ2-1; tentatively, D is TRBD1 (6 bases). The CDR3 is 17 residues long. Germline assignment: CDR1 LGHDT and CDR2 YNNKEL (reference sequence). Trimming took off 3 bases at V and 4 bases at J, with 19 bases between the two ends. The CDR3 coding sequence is TGTGCCAGCAGCCAGGTGACAGGCGAAGGGATGTACAATGAGCAGTTCTTC. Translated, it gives CASSQVTGEGMYNEQFF.

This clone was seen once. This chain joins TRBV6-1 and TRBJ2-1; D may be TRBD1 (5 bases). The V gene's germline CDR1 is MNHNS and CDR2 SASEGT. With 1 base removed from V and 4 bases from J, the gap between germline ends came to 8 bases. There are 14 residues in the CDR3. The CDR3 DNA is TGTGCCAGCAGTGAAGGCCAGGGTTACAATGAGCAGTTCTTC. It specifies CASSEGQGYNEQFF.

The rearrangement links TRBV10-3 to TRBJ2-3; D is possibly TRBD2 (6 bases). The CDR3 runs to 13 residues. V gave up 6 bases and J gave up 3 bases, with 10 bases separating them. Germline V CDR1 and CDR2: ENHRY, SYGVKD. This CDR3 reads CAIRGDWTDTQYF. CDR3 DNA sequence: TGTGCCATCAGAGGGGACTGGACAGATACGCAGTATTTT.

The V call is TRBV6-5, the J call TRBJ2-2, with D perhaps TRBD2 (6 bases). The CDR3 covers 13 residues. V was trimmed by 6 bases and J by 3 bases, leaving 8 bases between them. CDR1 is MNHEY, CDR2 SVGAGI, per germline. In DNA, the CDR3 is TGTGCCAGCAGGGAGGGATACACCGGGGAGCTGTTTTTT. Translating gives CASREGYTGELFF.